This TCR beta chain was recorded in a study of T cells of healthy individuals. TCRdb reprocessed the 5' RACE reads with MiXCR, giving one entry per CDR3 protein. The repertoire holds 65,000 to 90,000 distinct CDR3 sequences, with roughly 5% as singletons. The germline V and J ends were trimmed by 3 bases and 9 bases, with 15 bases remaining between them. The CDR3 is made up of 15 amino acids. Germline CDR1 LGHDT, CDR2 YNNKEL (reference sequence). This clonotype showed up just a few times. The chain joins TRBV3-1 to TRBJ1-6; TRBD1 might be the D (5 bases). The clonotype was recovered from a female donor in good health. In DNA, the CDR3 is TGTGCCAGCAGCCAGCCGCGACAGCGAAGTTCACCCCTCCACTTT. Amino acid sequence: CASSQPRQRSSPLHF.